The 3 T cell receptor beta chains below were found in one sample sequenced in a study of blood T cell repertoires in COVID-19 (dated by TCRdb to 2019 to 2021). Library method: the immunoSEQ multiplex PCR assay. TCRdb mirrors the immuneACCESS table, restricted to in-frame sequences. Some clones are absent from its copies; in checked studies, under half trace to an unresolved V gene, and the reason for the others is unknown. The sample table shows roughly 130,000 clones, and roughly 85% are seen once. The ten largest clones represent approximately 3.5% of the sample. The sample consisted of peripheral blood. These receptors were collected from a man aged 60 to 75 with acute or convalescent COVID-19.

This chain uses TRBV19 with TRBJ2-1; D may be TRBD2 (6 bases). The CDR3 covers 14 residues. The V gene's germline CDR1 is LNHDA and CDR2 SQIVND (reference sequence). Between the trimmed V and J ends, which lost 4 bases and 7 bases, there was a span of 14 bases. The CDR3 loop reads CASSRIGLLNEQFF. The CDR3 bases are TGTGCCAGTAGTAGGATTGGACTACTTAATGAGCAGTTCTTC.

The chain uses TRBV28 and TRBJ1-5; possibly TRBD1 for D (5 bases). V was shortened by 7 bases and J by 11 bases, with 12 bases between the two germline ends. This CDR3 region has 11 residues. From germline, CDR1 is MDHEN and CDR2 SYDVKM. The CDR3 sequence: CASTNRGTQHF. CDR3 bases: TGTGCCAGCACTAACCGGGGGACCCAGCATTTT.

J is TRBJ2-3 and V is TRBV11-2; D possibly corresponds to TRBD1 (6 bases). V lost 3 bases, J lost 3 bases, and 10 bases lay in between. Germline V gene data show CDR1 as SGHAT and CDR2 as FQNNGV. The CDR3 consists of 14 residues. CDR3 in amino acids: CASSLIRGTDTQYF. CDR3 bases: TGTGCCAGCAGCTTGATCAGGGGAACAGATACGCAGTATTTT. Full variable domain (outside the CDR3, taken from reference TRBV11-2 and TRBJ2-3): EAGVAQSPRYKIIEKRQSVAFWCNPISGHATLYWYQQILGQGPKLLIQFQNNGVVDDSQLPKDRFSAERLKGVDSTLKIQPAKLEDSAVYLCASSLIRGTDTQYFGPGTRLTVL.